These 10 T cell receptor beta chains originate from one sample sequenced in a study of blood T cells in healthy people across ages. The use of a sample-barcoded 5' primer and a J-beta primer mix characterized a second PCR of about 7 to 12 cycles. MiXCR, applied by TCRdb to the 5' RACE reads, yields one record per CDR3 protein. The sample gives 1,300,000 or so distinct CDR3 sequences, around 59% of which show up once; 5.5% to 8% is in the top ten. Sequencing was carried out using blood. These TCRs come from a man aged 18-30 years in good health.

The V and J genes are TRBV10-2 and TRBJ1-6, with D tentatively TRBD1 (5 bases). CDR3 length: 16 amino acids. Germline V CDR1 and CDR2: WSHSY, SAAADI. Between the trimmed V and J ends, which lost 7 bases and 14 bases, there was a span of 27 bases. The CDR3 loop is CASTSARAGLGSALHF. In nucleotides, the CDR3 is TGCGCCAGCACCTCCGCCAGGGCAGGGCTAGGTTCGGCCCTCCACTTT.

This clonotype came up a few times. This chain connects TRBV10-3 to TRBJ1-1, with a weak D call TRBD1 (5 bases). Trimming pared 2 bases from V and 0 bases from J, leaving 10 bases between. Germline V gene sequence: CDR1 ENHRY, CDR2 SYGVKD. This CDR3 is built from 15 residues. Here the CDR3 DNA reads TGTGCCATCAGTGAGGAACAGACAGTGAACACTGAAGCTTTCTTT. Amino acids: CAISEEQTVNTEAFF.

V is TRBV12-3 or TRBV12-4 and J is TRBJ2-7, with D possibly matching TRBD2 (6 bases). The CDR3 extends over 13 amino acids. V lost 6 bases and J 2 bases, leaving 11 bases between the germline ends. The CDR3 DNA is TGTGCCAGCAGCCTAGCGTTTCCCTACGAGCAGTACTTC. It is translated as CASSLAFPYEQYF.

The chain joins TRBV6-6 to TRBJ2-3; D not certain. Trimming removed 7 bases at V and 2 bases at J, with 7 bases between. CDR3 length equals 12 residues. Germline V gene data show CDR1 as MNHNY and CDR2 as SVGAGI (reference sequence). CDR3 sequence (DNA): TGTGCCAGCACCCACAACACAGATACGCAGTATTTT. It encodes CASTHNTDTQYF.

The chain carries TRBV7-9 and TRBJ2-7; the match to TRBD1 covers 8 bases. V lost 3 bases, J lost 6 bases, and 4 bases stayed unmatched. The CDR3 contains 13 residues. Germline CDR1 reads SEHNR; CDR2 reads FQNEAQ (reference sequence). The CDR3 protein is CASSFQGAVEQYF. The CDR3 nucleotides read TGTGCCAGCAGCTTTCAGGGGGCGGTCGAGCAGTACTTC.

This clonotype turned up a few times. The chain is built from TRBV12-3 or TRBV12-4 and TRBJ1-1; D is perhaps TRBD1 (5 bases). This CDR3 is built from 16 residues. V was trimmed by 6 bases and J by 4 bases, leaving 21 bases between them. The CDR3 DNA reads TGTGCCAGCAGGTCCGGGGGATTGATAGTGGGCACTGAAGCTTTCTTT. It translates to CASRSGGLIVGTEAFF.

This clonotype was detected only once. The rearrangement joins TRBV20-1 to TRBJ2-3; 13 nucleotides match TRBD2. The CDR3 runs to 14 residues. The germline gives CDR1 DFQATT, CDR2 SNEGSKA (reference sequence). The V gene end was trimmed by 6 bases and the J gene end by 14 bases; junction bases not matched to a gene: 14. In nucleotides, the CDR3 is TGCAGTGCGCCGACTAGCGGGAGGATGGGATACGCGTATTTT. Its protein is CSAPTSGRMGYAYF.

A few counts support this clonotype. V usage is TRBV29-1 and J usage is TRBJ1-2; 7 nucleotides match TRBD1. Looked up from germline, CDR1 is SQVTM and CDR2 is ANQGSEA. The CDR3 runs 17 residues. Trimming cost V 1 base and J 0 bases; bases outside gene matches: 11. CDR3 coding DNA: TGCAGCGTTGAAGCCAGCAGGGGGACGCGAGCTAACTATGGCTACACCTTC. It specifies CSVEASRGTRANYGYTF.

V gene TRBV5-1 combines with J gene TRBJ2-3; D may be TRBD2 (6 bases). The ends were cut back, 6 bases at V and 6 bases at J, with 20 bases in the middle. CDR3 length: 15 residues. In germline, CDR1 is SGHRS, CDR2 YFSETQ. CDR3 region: CASTRLDPTIDTQYF. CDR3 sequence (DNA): TGCGCCAGCACCAGACTAGACCCAACAATTGATACGCAGTATTTT. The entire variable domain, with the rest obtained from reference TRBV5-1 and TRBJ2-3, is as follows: KAGVTQTPRYLIKTRGQQVTLSCSPISGHRSVSWYQQTPGQGLQFLFEYFSETQRNKGNFPGRFSGRQFSNSRSEMNVSTLELGDSALYLCASTRLDPTIDTQYFGPGTRLTVL.

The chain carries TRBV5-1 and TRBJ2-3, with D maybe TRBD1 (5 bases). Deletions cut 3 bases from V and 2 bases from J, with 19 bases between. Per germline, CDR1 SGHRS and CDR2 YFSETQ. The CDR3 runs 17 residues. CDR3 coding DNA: TGCGCCAGCAGCTCGCCCGAACGTGCAGGGTACACAGATACGCAGTATTTT. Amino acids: CASSSPERAGYTDTQYF.